These 32 T cell receptor beta chains were all obtained from the same sample, sequenced in a study of T cells in Graves' hyperthyroidism and ophthalmopathy. Regions amplified from RNA transcripts were the TCR beta CDR3 regions. Using the HTBI primer set, a first-round RT-PCR was run on the TCR CDR3. TCRdb re-called the multiplex PCR reads through MiXCR, storing one row per CDR3 protein. The sample lists roughly 710,000 distinct CDR3 sequences; 30% to 40% were seen once. The sequenced material came from blood. The receptors were sampled from a woman in her 40s with Graves' hyperthyroidism.

At least ten counts were recorded for this clonotype. V usage is TRBV12-3 or TRBV12-4 and J usage is TRBJ1-2; D gene unclear. The CDR3 is made up of 13 amino acids. Trimming cost V 3 bases and J 7 bases, with 12 bases left between them. CDR3 amino acids: CASSLWVSSGYTF. CDR3 coding DNA: TGTGCCAGCAGTTTGTGGGTCTCATCTGGCTACACCTTC.

Many counts were recorded for this clonotype. This chain joins TRBV7-9 and TRBJ1-2; D call uncertain. V was shortened by 0 bases and J by 8 bases, with 7 bases between the two germline ends. The germline V gene encodes CDR1 SEHNR and CDR2 FQNEAQ (reference sequence). This CDR3 is built from 12 residues. Here the CDR3 reads CASSLAAGGYTF. The DNA of the CDR3 is TGTGCCAGCAGCTTAGCGGCTGGGGGCTACACCTTC.

This clonotype was picked up a small number of times. This rearrangement joins TRBV28 to TRBJ1-1; D remains ambiguous. V shed 5 bases and J shed 0 bases, with 10 bases lying between them. Germline V CDR1 and CDR2: MDHEN, SYDVKM. The CDR3 covers 14 residues. CDR3 in DNA: TGTGCCAGCAGTACAACGGTGATGAACACTGAAGCTTTCTTT. Protein product: CASSTTVMNTEAFF.

In its sample, this clonotype was seen a few times. The chain uses TRBV5-4 and TRBJ1-2; 9 bases line up with TRBD1. Losses at the gene ends were 5 bases for V and 4 bases for J; bases not matched to a gene: 9. The CDR3 spans 15 residues. Germline CDR1 and CDR2: SGHNT and YYREEE (reference sequence). CDR3 bases: TGTGCCAGCAGGTTCCGGGACAGGGAGCTCTATGGCTACACCTTC. It specifies CASRFRDRELYGYTF.

The chain has TRBV20-1 and TRBJ2-5; D is perhaps TRBD1 (5 bases). V was clipped by 6 bases and J by 3 bases, with 11 bases between them. The CDR3 has 12 amino acids. In germline, CDR1 is DFQATT, CDR2 SNEGSKA (reference sequence). The CDR3 region is CSAIKGKETQYF. DNA for the CDR3: TGCAGTGCGATCAAGGGGAAAGAGACCCAGTACTTC.

Comment on this clonotype: Germline is not matched at one junction end, which may reflect a read error. The CDR3 loop is CAISDGTSGSQETRYF. For the CDR3, the DNA is TGTGCCATCAGTGACGGGACTAGCGGTAGCCAGGAGACCCGGTACTTC. The J gene is TRBJ2-5, the V gene TRBV10-3; 11 bases map to TRBD2. CDR1 and CDR2 from the germline V gene are ENHRY and SYGVKD. This CDR3 is built from 16 residues.

With regard to this clonotype: A single base separates this from a much larger clone, so it may be a read error. The DNA for the CDR3 is TGTGCCAGCGGCTTATCCCGCGGGAGGAGCTCCTACGAGCAGTACTTC. This translates into CASGLSRGRSSYEQYF. This chain joins TRBV7-2 and TRBJ2-7; 8 bases line up with TRBD2. In germline, CDR1 is SGHTA, CDR2 FQGNSA. The CDR3 runs to 16 residues.

This clonotype has at least ten counts. The chain joins TRBV29-1 to TRBJ2-7; 13 bases agree with TRBD2. V lost 3 bases, J lost 2 bases, and 10 bases stayed unmatched. The CDR3 is 17 amino acids. Germline V gene lookup returns CDR1 SQVTM and CDR2 ANQGSEA. CDR3 nucleotides: TGCAGCGTTGATGGCACTAGCGGGAGGGCCGGAACCTACGAGCAGTACTTC. Protein sequence: CSVDGTSGRAGTYEQYF.

The genes are TRBV6-1 and TRBJ2-7; D is ambiguous. The J call is doubtful: the DNA matches TRBJ2-4 better. Germline CDR1 is MNHNS and CDR2 is SASEGT. The CDR3 is 13 residues long. In DNA form, the CDR3 reads TGTGCCAGCAGCCTGGGCGGAAGAAACATTCAGTACTTC. It specifies CASSLGGRNIQYF.

This clonotype has only a few counts. The junction differs from germline at one of its ends, possibly a read error. The V and J genes are TRBV5-8 and TRBJ1-2; D remains ambiguous. This CDR3 comprises 15 residues. From germline, CDR1 is SGHTS and CDR2 YDEGEE. CDR3 sequence: CASSFLLSDQDGYTF. The CDR3, as DNA: TGCGCCAGCAGCTTCTTGTTGAGCGACCAGGATGGCTACACCTTC. The full variable domain, in which reference TRBV5-8 and TRBJ1-2 provide the parts outside the CDR3, is EAGVTQSPTHLIKTRGQQATLRCSPISGHTSVYWYQQALGLGLQFLLWYDEGEERNRGNFPPRFSGRQFPNYSSELNVNALELEDSALYLCASSFLLSDQDGYTFGSGTRLTVV.

About this clonotype: The final CDR3 position lacks the conserved phenylalanine or tryptophan, pointing to a likely read error. No DNA is shown, since the ends of the CDR3 on it are uncertain; the CDR3 is the one TCRdb lists. The chain uses TRBV2 and TRBJ1-4. The V gene's germline CDR1 is SNHLY and CDR2 FYNNEI. The CDR3 is made up of 9 amino acids, end residues included. CDR3: CASQGDNNY.

In this sample, this clonotype turned up many times. V and J are TRBV2 and TRBJ1-2; 8 nucleotides line up with TRBD1. Germline values: CDR1 SNHLY, CDR2 FYNNEI. The CDR3 runs to 14 residues. V trimming: 6 bases; J trimming: 0 bases; junction bases outside the gene matches: 3. CDR3 region: CASSGQGTNYGYTF. For the CDR3, the DNA is TGTGCCAGCAGCGGACAGGGCACTAACTATGGCTACACCTTC.

This chain uses TRBV7-9 with TRBJ1-2; 10 bases align to TRBD1. The CDR3 runs to 16 residues. V shed 6 bases and J 0 bases; nucleotides not matched to a gene: 7. CDR1 is SEHNR, CDR2 FQNEAQ, per germline (reference sequence). This chain's CDR3 is CASRPVGQGANYGYTF. CDR3 DNA sequence: TGTGCCAGCAGGCCCGTTGGACAGGGGGCTAACTATGGCTACACCTTC. Supplemented by reference TRBV7-9 and TRBJ1-2, the full variable domain reads DTGVSQNPRHKITKRGQNVTFRCDPISEHNRLYWYRQTLGQGPEFLTYFQNEAQLEKSRLLSDRFSAERPKGSFSTLEIQRTEQGDSAMYLCASRPVGQGANYGYTFGSGTRLTVV.

V gene TRBV7-2 combines with J gene TRBJ2-3, with 7 bases identical to TRBD2. Trimming at V came to 5 bases and at J to 9 bases, leaving 8 bases not matched to a gene. This CDR3 comprises 13 residues. Germline CDR1 is SGHTA and CDR2 is FQGNSA. CDR3 loop: CASSQGGAATQYF. In nucleotides, the CDR3 is TGTGCCAGCAGCCAGGGAGGGGCCGCCACGCAGTATTTT.

This clonotype has only a few counts. It may be a read error: a sequence one base away is much more abundant. The chain has TRBV7-9 and TRBJ1-1; D unclear. Per germline, CDR1 SEHNR and CDR2 FQNEAQ (reference sequence). V lost 4 bases, J lost 1 base, and 10 bases lay in between. The CDR3 is 14 amino acids. CDR3 sequence: CASSSGPANTEAFF. The CDR3 DNA follows: TGTGCCAGCAGCTCTGGTCCAGCGAACACTGAAGCTTTCTTT.

The chain joins TRBV7-2 to TRBJ1-6; no clear D gene. The CDR3 has 19 amino acids. The V and J ends lost 2 bases and 0 bases respectively, with 17 bases between them. Germline assignment: CDR1 SGHTA and CDR2 FQGNSA. CDR3: CASSLRSPTPSSYNSPLHF. The CDR3 DNA follows: TGTGCCAGCAGCTTACGGTCCCCGACCCCGAGCTCCTATAATTCACCCCTCCACTTT.

This clonotype appeared many times. The gene calls are TRBV29-1 and TRBJ2-5; no clear D. The CDR3 totals 12 residues. The V gene lost 7 bases and the J gene lost 2 bases, with 11 bases spanning the gap. Per the germline V gene, CDR1 is SQVTM and CDR2 is ANQGSEA. Written as DNA, the CDR3 is TGCAGCGGAGAAGAGATGCAAGAGACCCAGTACTTC. Its protein is CSGEEMQETQYF.

The chain carries TRBV6-5 and TRBJ1-4; possible D gene TRBD1, 6 bases. The CDR3 totals 14 residues. V lost 6 bases to trimming and J lost 8 bases, with 16 bases between them. Germline V gene lookup returns CDR1 MNHEY and CDR2 SVGAGI. CDR3 nucleotide sequence: TGTGCCAGCAGCAGGTCAGGGGTATACGAAAAACTGTTTTTT. Translation gives CASSRSGVYEKLFF.

Concerning this clonotype itself: The junction does not match germline at one end; this may be a read error. The gene calls are TRBV10-3 and TRBJ1-4; D is unresolved. CDR1 is ENHRY and CDR2 is SYGVKD in the germline V gene. The CDR3 consists of 17 residues. This chain's CDR3 is CASSLIPTITTNEKLFF. The CDR3 DNA follows: TGTGCCAGCAGTTTAATCCCCACCATCACAACTAATGAAAAACTGTTTTTT.

The V call is TRBV6-2 or TRBV6-3, the J call TRBJ1-2; tentative D call: TRBD1 (5 bases). The CDR3 contains 14 residues. Between the trimmed V and J ends, which lost 6 bases and 4 bases, there was a span of 15 bases. From germline, CDR1 is MNHEY and CDR2 SVGEGT. Written as DNA, the CDR3 is TGTGCCAGCAGCCGAACGGGGGGGGGCTATGGCTACACCTTC. Its protein product is CASSRTGGGYGYTF.

This sequence joins TRBV7-7 and TRBJ1-3; D remains ambiguous. The length of the CDR3 is 15 residues. Trimming cost V 2 bases and J 0 bases, with 8 bases left between them. The germline V gene has CDR1 SSHAT and CDR2 FNYEAQ (reference sequence). DNA of the CDR3: TGTGCCAGCAGCTTAACAGAGACCTCTGGAAACACCATATATTTT. This encodes CASSLTETSGNTIYF.

This clonotype was counted at least ten times. This chain links TRBV11-2 with TRBJ1-1; no clear D. V lost 4 bases, J lost 8 bases, and 17 bases lay in between. This CDR3 is built from 14 residues. The germline gives CDR1 SGHAT, CDR2 FQNNGV. The CDR3 reads CASSSVSYADEAFF. DNA of the CDR3: TGTGCCAGCAGCTCCGTAAGTTACGCTGACGAAGCTTTCTTT.

This clonotype has more than one count but fewer than ten. A junction end diverges from the germline sequence, so it may reflect a read error. This chain connects TRBV12-3 or TRBV12-4 to TRBJ2-6, with D maybe TRBD2 (6 bases). The length of the CDR3 is 14 residues. The CDR3 here is CASIPGTGANVLTF. The CDR3 nucleotides read TGTGCCAGCATCCCGGGGACTGGAGCCAACGTCCTGACTTTC.

This clonotype showed up just a few times. The chain carries TRBV12-3 or TRBV12-4 and TRBJ1-2; D not certain. The CDR3 is 14 amino acids. Trimming removed 6 bases from V and 8 bases from J, with 19 bases in between. This chain's CDR3 is CASSADRTAGGYTF. The CDR3 DNA is TGTGCCAGCAGCGCGGACCGGACGGCCGGCGGCTACACCTTC.

The rearrangement links TRBV7-2 to TRBJ2-3; 13 positions agree with TRBD2. J lost 5 bases, V lost 1 base, and 3 bases had no gene match. Germline CDR1 reads SGHTA; CDR2 reads FQGNSA. The CDR3 loop spans 16 amino acids. CDR3 in DNA: TGTGCCAGCAGCTTAGGGACTAGCGGGAGCGGAGATACGCAGTATTTT. It codes for CASSLGTSGSGDTQYF.

This clonotype was observed many times. The gene calls are TRBV12-3 or TRBV12-4 and TRBJ1-6; 7 nucleotides line up with TRBD1. The CDR3 spans 13 residues. The junction had 4 bases not matched to a gene; V was cut back by 5 bases and J by 9 bases. The CDR3 is CASSTRQGSPLHF. The CDR3 DNA is TGTGCCAGCAGTACCCGACAGGGTTCACCCCTCCACTTT.

At least ten counts were recorded for this clonotype. This chain joins TRBV25-1 and TRBJ1-2, with D unclear. The CDR3 covers 14 residues. V was shortened by 5 bases and J by 3 bases, with 13 bases between the two germline ends. In germline, CDR1 is MGHDK, CDR2 SYGVNS. The CDR3 bases are TGTGCCAGCAGTTCGAATCGGCGAGACTATGGCTACACCTTC. Its protein is CASSSNRRDYGYTF.

Ten or more counts support this clonotype. V gene TRBV9 combines with J gene TRBJ1-2; D unresolved. CDR1 SGDLS and CDR2 YYNGEE come from the germline V gene. The CDR3 totals 15 residues. With 0 bases removed from V and 1 base from J, the gap between germline ends came to 10 bases. CDR3 amino acids: CASSVGPTNNYGYTF. The DNA for the CDR3 is TGTGCCAGCAGCGTAGGTCCCACTAATAACTATGGCTACACCTTC.

Worth noting for this clonotype: This clone may be a read error of a much larger clone one base away. The chain joins TRBV5-8 to TRBJ2-2, with D possibly matching TRBD2 (6 bases). Trimming removed 2 bases at V and 14 bases at J, with 16 bases between. The CDR3 runs 13 residues. CDR1 and CDR2 (germline): SGHTS, YDEGEE. The CDR3 DNA sequence: TGTGCCAGCAGCTTAGGACCGGGGGAAAACCTGTTTTTT. The encoded protein is CASSLGPGENLFF.

V gene TRBV25-1 combines with J gene TRBJ2-5, with D possibly TRBD1 on 5 matching bases. The CDR3 loop spans 14 amino acids. Germline V gives CDR1 MGHDK, CDR2 SYGVNS. Between the trimmed V and J ends, which lost 6 bases and 5 bases, there was a span of 16 bases. The CDR3 nucleotides are TGTGCCAGCAGCCAAAGGGGTCTGAGGGAGACCCAGTACTTC. This sequence encodes CASSQRGLRETQYF.

This clonotype was found many times. The chain combines TRBV29-1 with TRBJ2-5; 7 nucleotides match TRBD2. The CDR3 has 13 amino acids. J lost 5 bases, V lost 6 bases, and 9 bases had no gene match. The germline V gene has CDR1 SQVTM and CDR2 ANQGSEA. CDR3 bases: TGCAGCGTGATGAGGGAGGGCCGGGAGACCCAGTACTTC. As protein: CSVMREGRETQYF.

The rearrangement joins TRBV7-2 to TRBJ1-2; D is unresolved. The V end was cut by 1 base, the J end by 3 bases, with 12 bases between. Germline assignment: CDR1 SGHTA and CDR2 FQGNSA. The CDR3 consists of 15 residues. As DNA, the CDR3 is TGTGCCAGCAGCTTAGTTGATGTTGGGCACTATGGCTACACCTTC. It codes for CASSLVDVGHYGYTF. The entire variable domain, with the rest obtained from reference TRBV7-2 and TRBJ1-2, is as follows: GAGVSQSPSNKVTEKGKDVELRCDPISGHTALYWYRQSLGQGLEFLIYFQGNSAPDKSGLPSDRFSAERTGGSVSTLTIQRTQQEDSAVYLCASSLVDVGHYGYTFGSGTRLTVV.